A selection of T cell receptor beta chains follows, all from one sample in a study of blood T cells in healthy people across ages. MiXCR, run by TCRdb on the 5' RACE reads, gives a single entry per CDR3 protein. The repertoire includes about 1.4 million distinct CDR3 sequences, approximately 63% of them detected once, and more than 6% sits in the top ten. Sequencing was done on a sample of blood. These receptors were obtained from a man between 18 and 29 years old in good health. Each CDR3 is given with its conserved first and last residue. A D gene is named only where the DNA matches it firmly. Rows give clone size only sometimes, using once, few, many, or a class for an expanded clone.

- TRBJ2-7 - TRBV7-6 TGTGCCAGCAGCCCAGGGCCCGGGGACATCTCCTACGAGCAGTACTTC CASSPGPGDISYEQYF
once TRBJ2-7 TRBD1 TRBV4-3 TGCGCCAGCAGCCACGCAGGACAGGGCCTCTACGAGCAGTACTTC CASSHAGQGLYEQYF
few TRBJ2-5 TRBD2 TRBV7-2 TGTGCCAGCAGCTTAGAGGGTCTAGCGGGGGGGACGTACTTC CASSLEGLAGGTYF
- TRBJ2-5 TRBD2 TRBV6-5 TGTGCCAGCAGTCCCGGGACTAGCGGAAAAAGGGAGACCCAGTACTTC CASSPGTSGKRETQYF
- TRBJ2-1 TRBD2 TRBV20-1 TGCAGTGCCCCAGGTTTAGCGGGAGTCTCCTACAATGAGCAGTTCTTC CSAPGLAGVSYNEQFF
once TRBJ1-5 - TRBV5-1 TGCGCCAGCAGCACTCTCGGGACGTACGGAAATCAGCCCCAGCATTTT CASSTLGTYGNQPQHF
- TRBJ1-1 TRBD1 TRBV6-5 TGTGCCAGCAGTATCCTCGGACAGGTAAACACTGAAGCTTTCTTT CASSILGQVNTEAFF
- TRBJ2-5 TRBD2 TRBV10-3 TGTGCCATCAGTGAAAGCGACGTGCGGACTAGGTACCAAGAGACCCAGTACTTC CAISESDVRTRYQETQYF
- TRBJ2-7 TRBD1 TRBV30 TGTGCCCACAAGACAGGGGCTAAGACCGAGCAGTACTTC CAHKTGAKTEQYF
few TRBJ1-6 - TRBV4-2 TGTGCCAGCAGCCAAGGGGTGGCTTCACCCCTCCACTTT CASSQGVASPLHF
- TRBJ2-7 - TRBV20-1 TGCAGTGCGAACCCTAGGGGCGAGCAGTACTTC CSANPRGEQYF
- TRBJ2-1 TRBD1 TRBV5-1 TGCGCCAGCGAAGGGACAGGGGGGTTCGGTGAGCAGTTCTTC CASEGTGGFGEQFF
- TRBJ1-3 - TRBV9 TGTGCCAGCAGCGTAGCCGGGGTGCAGGGAAACACCATATATTTT CASSVAGVQGNTIYF
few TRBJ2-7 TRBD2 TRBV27 TGTGCCAGCTCACCAAGCGGGAGATACGAGCAGTACTTC CASSPSGRYEQYF
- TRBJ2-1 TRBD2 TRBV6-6 TGTGCCAGCACTCCACTAGCGGGGGGGCCTGTCAATGAGCAGTTCTTC CASTPLAGGPVNEQFF
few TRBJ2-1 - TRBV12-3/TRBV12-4 TGTGCCAGCAGTTTAGGGCGGGCTTCTGAGCAGTTCTTC CASSLGRASEQFF
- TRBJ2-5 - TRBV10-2 TGCGCTAGTGGAGGTCGGGTAGAGACCCAGTACTTC CASGGRVETQYF
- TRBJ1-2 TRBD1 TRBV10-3 TGTGCCATCAGAGTCGGACAGGGCGATAACGGTTATGGCTACACCTTC CAIRVGQGDNGYGYTF
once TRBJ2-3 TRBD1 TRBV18 TGTGCCAGCTCGCCTCGACAGGGGATGGTAGGAGATACGCAGTATTTT CASSPRQGMVGDTQYF
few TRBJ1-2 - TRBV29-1 TGCAGCGCCCCGGACATTGGAGGCTACACCTTC CSAPDIGGYTF
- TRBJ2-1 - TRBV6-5 TGTGCCAGCAGTCCAAGCGGACCCCTCTACGAGCAGTTCTTC CASSPSGPLYEQFF
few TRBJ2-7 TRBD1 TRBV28 TGTGCCAGCAGTTCCCACGGGACAGGGCTCTACGAGCAGTACTTC CASSSHGTGLYEQYF
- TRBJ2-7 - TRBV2 TGTGCCACCCCCAAAAATCCAGGGAACCACGAGCAGTACTTC CATPKNPGNHEQYF
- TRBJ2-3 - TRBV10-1 TGCGCCAGCAGTGAAGGCGGGACCTACGAAGATACGCAGTATTTT CASSEGGTYEDTQYF
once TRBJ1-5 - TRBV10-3 TGTGCCATCGGTGAGTCGGAGGGTGGCAATCAGCCCCAGCATTTT CAIGESEGGNQPQHF
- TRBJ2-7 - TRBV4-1 TGCGCCAGCAGCCCCCAGCCCGCTCCTCCCTCCTACGAGCAGTACTTC CASSPQPAPPSYEQYF
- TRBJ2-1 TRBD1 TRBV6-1 TGTGCCAGCAGGACCGAGCAGGGGGCGGATAATGAGCAGTTCTTC CASRTEQGADNEQFF
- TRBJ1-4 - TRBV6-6 TGTGCCAGCAGTTACCCCCCGTGGGCAACTAATGAAAAACTGTTTTTT CASSYPPWATNEKLFF
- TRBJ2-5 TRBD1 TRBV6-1 TGTGCCAGCAGTGGACAACAGGGGCCCGCTCCGGAGACCCAGTACTTC CASSGQQGPAPETQYF
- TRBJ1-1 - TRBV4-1 TGCGCCAGCAGCCCCCTGGACAGATTCATGAACACTGAAGCTTTCTTT CASSPLDRFMNTEAFF
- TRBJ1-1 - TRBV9 TGTGCCAGCTCTGATGGGGGGTTGAACTCTGAAGCTTTCTTT CASSDGGLNSEAFF
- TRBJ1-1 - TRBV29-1 TGCAGCGTTGAAACAGCGAACACTGAAGCTTTCTTT CSVETANTEAFF
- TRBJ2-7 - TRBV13 TGTGCCAGCAGCCAACTAGCGGACAGGGCCCACTACTACGAGCAGTACTTC CASSQLADRAHYYEQYF
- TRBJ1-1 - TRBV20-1 TGCAGTGCTAGAGCGGCGAGCTTGAACACTGAAGCTTTCTTT CSARAASLNTEAFF
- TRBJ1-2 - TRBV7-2 TGTGCCAGCAGCTTAGTAGTGGGGGAAAGTTATGGCTACACCTTC CASSLVVGESYGYTF
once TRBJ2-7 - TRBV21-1 TGTGCCAGCAGCCCCCCCCAGGGGGCAGTGGGTTACGAGCAGTACTTC CASSPPQGAVGYEQYF
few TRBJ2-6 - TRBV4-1 TGCGCGAGCCTCCACCCTGGGGCCAACGTCCTGACTTTC CASLHPGANVLTF
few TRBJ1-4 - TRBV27 TGTGCCAGCAGCCCATATGCAACTAATGAAAAACTGTTTTTT CASSPYATNEKLFF
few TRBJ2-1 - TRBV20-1 TGCAGTGCTAGAGGCTCACAGGGAAATGAGCAGTTCTTC CSARGSQGNEQFF
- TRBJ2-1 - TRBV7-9 TGTGCCAGCAGCGACCCATCTCGGGATGAGCAGTTCTTC CASSDPSRDEQFF
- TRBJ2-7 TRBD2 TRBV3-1 TGTGCCAGCAGCCAAGAGATCGGGACTAGCGGGGACACCTACGAGCAGTACTTC CASSQEIGTSGDTYEQYF